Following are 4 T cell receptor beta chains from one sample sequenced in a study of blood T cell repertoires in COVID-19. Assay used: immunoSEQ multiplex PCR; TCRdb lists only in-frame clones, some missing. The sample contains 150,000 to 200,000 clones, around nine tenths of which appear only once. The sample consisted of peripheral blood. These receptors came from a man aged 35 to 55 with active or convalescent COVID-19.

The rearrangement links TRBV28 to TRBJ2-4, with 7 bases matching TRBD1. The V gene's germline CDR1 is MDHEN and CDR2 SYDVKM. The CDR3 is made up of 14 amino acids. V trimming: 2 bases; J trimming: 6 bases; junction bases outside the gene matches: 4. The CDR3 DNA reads TGTGCCAGCAGTTTAAACAGGGGCGTAAACATTCAGTACTTC. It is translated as CASSLNRGVNIQYF.

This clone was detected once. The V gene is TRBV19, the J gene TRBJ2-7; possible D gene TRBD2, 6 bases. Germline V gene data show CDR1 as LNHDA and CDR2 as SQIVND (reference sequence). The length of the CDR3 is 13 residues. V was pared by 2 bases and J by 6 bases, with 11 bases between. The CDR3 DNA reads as TGTGCCAGTAGTATATTAACCGGGGGCGAGCAGTACTTC. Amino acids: CASSILTGGEQYF.

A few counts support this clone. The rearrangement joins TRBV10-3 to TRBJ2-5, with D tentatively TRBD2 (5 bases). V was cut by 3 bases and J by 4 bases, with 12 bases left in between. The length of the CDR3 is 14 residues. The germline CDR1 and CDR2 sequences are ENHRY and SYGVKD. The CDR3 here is CAISDSTRVETQYF. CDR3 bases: TGTGCCATCAGTGACTCGACGAGGGTAGAGACCCAGTACTTC.

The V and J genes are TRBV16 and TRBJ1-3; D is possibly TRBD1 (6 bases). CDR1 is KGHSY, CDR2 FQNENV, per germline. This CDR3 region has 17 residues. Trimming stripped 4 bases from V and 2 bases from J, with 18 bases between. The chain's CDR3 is CASSPSQGFIAGNTIYF. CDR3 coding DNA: TGTGCCAGCAGCCCGTCCCAGGGGTTCATCGCTGGAAACACCATATATTTT.